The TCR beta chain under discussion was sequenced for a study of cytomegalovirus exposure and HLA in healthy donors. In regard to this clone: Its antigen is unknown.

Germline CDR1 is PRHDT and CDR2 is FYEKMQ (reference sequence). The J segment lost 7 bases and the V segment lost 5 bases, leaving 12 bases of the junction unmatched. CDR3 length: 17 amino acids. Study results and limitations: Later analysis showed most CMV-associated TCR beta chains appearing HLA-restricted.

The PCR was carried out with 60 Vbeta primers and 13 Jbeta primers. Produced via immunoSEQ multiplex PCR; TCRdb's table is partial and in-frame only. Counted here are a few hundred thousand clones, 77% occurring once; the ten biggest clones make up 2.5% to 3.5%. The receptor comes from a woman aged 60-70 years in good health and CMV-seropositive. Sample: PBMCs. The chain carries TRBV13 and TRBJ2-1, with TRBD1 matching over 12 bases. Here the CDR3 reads CASSLFGGTGGINEQFF. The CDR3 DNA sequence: TGTGCCAGCAGCCTCTTCGGCGGGACAGGGGGCATAAATGAGCAGTTCTTC.